Reported below is one TCR beta chain. Its specificity is unknown. The data originate from a study of cytomegalovirus exposure and HLA in healthy donors. Study-wide findings and caveats: Reportedly, HLA-A and HLA-B alleles of most subjects were accurately predicted from TCR beta. Serostatus for CMV was the only available immune exposure information.

A multiplex PCR was run with 60 Vbeta primers and 13 Jbeta primers. The assay was immunoSEQ multiplex PCR, and TCRdb's table has in-frame clones only and misses some. The sample includes 150,000 to 180,000 clones, 80% of them seen just once. The specimen was PBMCs. This TCR was recovered from a man aged 25-45 years in good health and CMV-seropositive.

DNA for the CDR3: TGCGCCAGCAGCTTGGACGGGTTACCCACAGATACGCAGTATTTT. The encoded protein is CASSLDGLPTDTQYF. The gene calls are TRBV5-1 and TRBJ2-3; D gene unclear. The CDR3 spans 15 residues. V gave up 0 bases and J gave up 2 bases, with 10 bases separating them. Germline V lookup: CDR1 SGHRS, CDR2 YFSETQ.